Below are 28 T cell receptor beta chains sequenced from a single sample in a study of blood T cell repertoires in COVID-19. Profiling relied on immunoSEQ multiplex PCR, and the TCRdb table lists in-frame clones only, not all of them. The sample shows approximately 260,000 clones, nearly 90% of them seen only once. Sequences were obtained from peripheral blood. All receptors come from a woman in her fifties or sixties with COVID-19, enrolled during active disease.

The chain combines TRBV7-2 with TRBJ1-2; TRBD1 matches at 8 bases. Trimming cost V 5 bases and J 1 base; bases outside gene matches: 9. The CDR3 has 16 residues. Germline V lookup: CDR1 SGHTA, CDR2 FQGNSA. In nucleotides, the CDR3 is TGTGCCAGCAGCCCTCCCCGAACAGGGGGTAACTATGGCTACACCTTC. It encodes CASSPPRTGGNYGYTF.

The chain recombines TRBV10-3 with TRBJ2-7; the match to TRBD1 covers 10 bases. The V segment lost 8 bases and the J segment 2 bases; nucleotides outside the gene matches: 3. CDR3 length: 13 amino acids. Germline V lookup: CDR1 ENHRY, CDR2 SYGVKD. This CDR3 reads CAIAGTGAYEQYF. The CDR3 nucleotides are TGTGCCATCGCCGGGACAGGGGCCTACGAGCAGTACTTC.

V is TRBV6-1 and J is TRBJ1-6; a possible D gene is TRBD1 (5 bases). The germline CDR1 and CDR2 sequences are MNHNS and SASEGT. V was cut by 4 bases and J by 0 bases, with 10 bases left in between. This CDR3 region has 16 residues. The CDR3 here is CASSGQRISYNSPLHF. CDR3 DNA: TGTGCCAGCAGTGGACAGCGAATCTCCTATAATTCACCCCTCCACTTT.

The J gene is TRBJ1-2, the V gene TRBV5-1, with 9 bases matching TRBD1. With 4 bases clipped from V and 4 bases from J, the junction kept 5 bases outside the gene matches. This CDR3 spans 14 amino acids. Germline V lookup: CDR1 SGHRS, CDR2 YFSETQ. CDR3 region: CASSPRTGAYGYTF. DNA of the CDR3: TGCGCCAGCAGCCCTCGGACAGGGGCCTATGGCTACACCTTC.

The chain uses TRBV7-9 and TRBJ1-1; D is unclear. In germline, CDR1 is SEHNR, CDR2 FQNEAQ (reference sequence). The CDR3 is 13 amino acids. V was trimmed by 3 bases and J by 10 bases, leaving 15 bases between them. In DNA, the CDR3 is TGTGCCAGCAGCTTTCGATCCTTTGAGCGAGCTTTCTTT. Residues: CASSFRSFERAFF.

J is TRBJ2-1 and V is TRBV4-3; 10 bases are shared with TRBD2. V lost 1 base to trimming and J lost 8 bases; unmatched junction nucleotides: 11. CDR1 is LGHNA, CDR2 YSLEER, per germline. This CDR3 region has 17 residues. The CDR3 DNA reads TGCGCCAGCAGCCAAGGGTCCGCGGTAGCGGGGGGTCATGAGCAGTTCTTC. Its translation is CASSQGSAVAGGHEQFF.

The CDR3 DNA sequence: TGTGCCAGCAGTAGGGGAATGAACACTGAAGCTTTCTTT. Protein sequence: CASSRGMNTEAFF. V is TRBV6-5 and J is TRBJ1-1, with D maybe TRBD1 (5 bases). Germline V gives CDR1 MNHEY, CDR2 SVGAGI. This CDR3 has 13 amino acids. V was trimmed by 5 bases and J by 0 bases, leaving 7 bases between them.

The gene calls are TRBV10-3 and TRBJ2-6; tentative D call: TRBD1 (5 bases). CDR1 and CDR2 from the germline V gene are ENHRY and SYGVKD. The CDR3 spans 14 residues. V dropped 5 bases and J dropped 2 bases, with 7 bases sitting between them. CDR3 region: CAISQGTGANVLTF. In DNA form, the CDR3 reads TGTGCCATCAGTCAGGGAACTGGGGCCAACGTCCTGACTTTC.

This chain uses TRBV7-2 with TRBJ1-2; TRBD1 agrees at 12 bases. This CDR3 contains 16 residues. With V trimmed by 0 bases and J by 8 bases, 7 bases remained unmatched. Germline V gene lookup returns CDR1 SGHTA and CDR2 FQGNSA. Here the CDR3 reads CASSLALGQGAEGYTF. The CDR3 coding sequence is TGTGCCAGCAGCTTAGCGTTGGGACAGGGGGCTGAAGGCTACACCTTC.

This chain links TRBV19 with TRBJ1-2, with TRBD1 matching over 7 bases. Germline values: CDR1 LNHDA, CDR2 SQIVND (reference sequence). This CDR3 is built from 15 residues. The V segment lost 7 bases and the J segment 0 bases; nucleotides outside the gene matches: 8. Here the CDR3 reads CASIGTADPNYGYTF. CDR3 bases: TGTGCCAGTATTGGGACAGCCGACCCTAACTATGGCTACACCTTC.

Here the CDR3 DNA reads TGTGCCAGCAGGGGACAGGGGGCGCGAGGCTACACCTTC. Its protein is CASRGQGARGYTF. The chain recombines TRBV2 with TRBJ1-2, with 12 bases identical to TRBD1. Per germline, CDR1 SNHLY and CDR2 FYNNEI. This CDR3 is 13 amino acids long. Losses at the gene ends were 6 bases for V and 8 bases for J; bases not matched to a gene: 4. The complete variable domain, with remaining parts taken from reference TRBV2 and TRBJ1-2, reads EPEVTQTPSHQVTQMGQEVILRCVPISNHLYFYWYRQILGQKVEFLVSFYNNEISEKSEIFDDQFSVERPDGSNFTLKIRSTKLEDSAMYFCASRGQGARGYTFGSGTRLTVV.

The chain links TRBV18 to TRBJ1-4, with 7 bases lining up with TRBD1. The CDR3 length is 14 residues. V shed 6 bases and J 7 bases; nucleotides not matched to a gene: 8. CDR1 is KGHSH, CDR2 LQKENI, per germline. In nucleotides, the CDR3 is TGTGCCAGCTCTCCCTCAGGGGGTTTTGAAAAACTGTTTTTT. Translating it yields CASSPSGGFEKLFF.

The gene calls are TRBV19 and TRBJ2-3, with TRBD2 identical over 11 bases. V dropped 4 bases and J dropped 7; count of bases not matched to a gene: 7. The length of the CDR3 is 15 residues. Germline V gene lookup returns CDR1 LNHDA and CDR2 SQIVND (reference sequence). The CDR3 here is CASSKETSGENTQYF. The CDR3 nucleotides read TGTGCCAGTAGTAAAGAGACTAGCGGGGAAAATACGCAGTATTTT.

The chain joins TRBV7-9 to TRBJ1-2; perhaps TRBD1 as D (5 bases). The germline V and J ends were trimmed by 4 bases and 4 bases, with 10 bases remaining between them. The length of the CDR3 is 13 residues. In germline, CDR1 is SEHNR, CDR2 FQNEAQ (reference sequence). CDR3 in DNA: TGTGCCAGCAGCTCCCAGGGAAGCTATGGCTACACCTTC. Translation: CASSSQGSYGYTF. The full variable domain, its missing parts supplied by reference TRBV7-9 and TRBJ1-2, is DTGVSQNPRHKITKRGQNVTFRCDPISEHNRLYWYRQTLGQGPEFLTYFQNEAQLEKSRLLSDRFSAERPKGSFSTLEIQRTEQGDSAMYLCASSSQGSYGYTFGSGTRLTVV.

The chain has TRBV7-3 and TRBJ2-3, with D perhaps TRBD1 (5 bases). Trimming left V 5 bases short and J 4 bases short, with 13 bases between. The CDR3 spans 14 residues. The germline gives CDR1 SGHTA, CDR2 FQGTGA. In DNA form, the CDR3 reads TGTGCCAGCAGCAGGCAGGGCAGGGCAGATACGCAGTATTTT. Protein: CASSRQGRADTQYF. Combining the CDR3 with reference TRBV7-3 and TRBJ2-3 gives the whole variable domain GAGVSQTPSNKVTEKGKYVELRCDPISGHTALYWYRQSLGQGPEFLIYFQGTGAADDSGLPNDRFFAVRPEGSVSTLKIQRTERGDSAVYLCASSRQGRADTQYFGPGTRLTVL.

V usage is TRBV25-1 and J usage is TRBJ2-5; TRBD2 agrees at 7 bases. CDR1 MGHDK and CDR2 SYGVNS come from the germline V gene. This CDR3 comprises 16 residues. V lost 3 bases, J lost 7 bases, and 14 bases stayed unmatched. CDR3 amino acids: CASSDEQRGRYGTQYF. Written as DNA, the CDR3 is TGTGCCAGCAGTGATGAACAGCGGGGACGATATGGGACCCAGTACTTC.

This clone was picked up one time. V gene TRBV11-1 combines with J gene TRBJ2-1, with TRBD2 matching 16 bases. The CDR3 has 15 amino acids. Per the germline V gene, CDR1 is SGHAT and CDR2 is FQDESV (reference sequence). The trim removed 5 bases at V and 10 bases at J, leaving 5 bases unmatched. As DNA, the CDR3 is TGTGCCAGCAGCATGGGACTAGCGGGGGGGCCCGAGCAGTTCTTC. This encodes CASSMGLAGGPEQFF.

The chain combines TRBV19 with TRBJ1-5; D unresolved. The CDR3 consists of 15 residues. V lost 6 bases and J 4 bases, leaving 16 bases between the germline ends. Germline V gene sequence: CDR1 LNHDA, CDR2 SQIVND (reference sequence). CDR3 in amino acids: CASRIRDTYNQPQHF. CDR3 bases: TGTGCCAGTAGGATACGCGACACCTATAATCAGCCCCAGCATTTT.

In its sample, this clone was seen once. The chain is built from TRBV18 and TRBJ2-7; 7 nucleotides align to TRBD2. V dropped 5 bases and J dropped 2; count of bases not matched to a gene: 0. The CDR3 is 12 amino acids. Germline V CDR1 and CDR2: KGHSH, LQKENI. CDR3 loop: CASSGRAYEQYF. The CDR3, as DNA: TGTGCCAGCTCAGGGAGGGCCTACGAGCAGTACTTC.

V and J are TRBV18 and TRBJ1-2, with D possibly being TRBD1 (5 bases). Germline CDR1 and CDR2: KGHSH and LQKENI. V was cut by 2 bases and J by 4 bases, with 8 bases left in between. The CDR3 runs 13 residues. CDR3 sequence reads: CASSPTDSYGYTF. The CDR3 region has the DNA TGTGCCAGCTCACCAACCGACAGCTATGGCTACACCTTC.

The rearrangement joins TRBV29-1 to TRBJ2-1; tentative D call: TRBD1 (5 bases). The germline gives CDR1 SQVTM, CDR2 ANQGSEA. The CDR3 length is 13 residues. V was trimmed by 7 bases and J by 1 base, leaving 11 bases between them. The CDR3 is CSANTGSYNEQFF. The CDR3 DNA follows: TGCAGCGCTAATACAGGATCCTACAATGAGCAGTTCTTC.

The chain uses TRBV4-3 and TRBJ1-2; 8 nucleotides align to TRBD1. Germline V lookup: CDR1 LGHNA, CDR2 YSLEER. The CDR3 covers 16 residues. V lost 1 base and J lost 3; bases outside the gene matches: 7. The CDR3 nucleotides read TGCGCCAGCAGCCAAGCTGGACAGGGTGGGGACTATGGCTACACCTTC. Translated: CASSQAGQGGDYGYTF.

V gene TRBV19 combines with J gene TRBJ1-2; possibly TRBD1 for D (5 bases). Germline CDR1 and CDR2: LNHDA and SQIVND (reference sequence). The CDR3 spans 13 residues. Trimming cost V 10 bases and J 3 bases, with 15 bases left between them. The CDR3 DNA sequence: TGTGCCACCCGACGCCAGGGCGACTATGGCTACACCTTC. This sequence encodes CATRRQGDYGYTF. The variable domain in full, with the rest retrieved from reference TRBV19 and TRBJ1-2, is DGGITQSPKYLFRKEGQNVTLSCEQNLNHDAMYWYRQDPGQGLRLIYYSQIVNDFQKGDIAEGYSVSREKKESFPLTVTSAQKNPTAFYLCATRRQGDYGYTFGSGTRLTVV.

This clone was found once. V gene TRBV6-5 combines with J gene TRBJ1-2, with 9 bases matching TRBD1. Germline V lookup: CDR1 MNHEY, CDR2 SVGAGI. The CDR3 loop spans 13 amino acids. The V and J ends lost 7 bases and 8 bases, in that order; junction bases with no gene match: 8. The CDR3 DNA reads TGTGCCAGCAAAAGGACAGGGGTGGCAGGCTACACCTTC. This gives the protein CASKRTGVAGYTF.

The V gene is TRBV13, the J gene TRBJ1-2, with TRBD1 matching 10 bases. The CDR3 has 15 amino acids. The V segment lost 5 bases and the J segment 7 bases; nucleotides outside the gene matches: 10. Germline V gives CDR1 PRHDT, CDR2 FYEKMQ (reference sequence). The DNA for the CDR3 is TGTGCCAGCAGCCGAACCGGGACAGGGGATTCTGGCTACACCTTC. It specifies CASSRTGTGDSGYTF.

CDR3 coding DNA: TGCGCCAGCAGCTTAGGACTAGCGGGGGGGCCGCGGACCGGGGAGCTGTTTTTT. As protein: CASSLGLAGGPRTGELFF. V usage is TRBV5-1 and J usage is TRBJ2-2, with TRBD2 identical over 15 bases. With V trimmed by 2 bases and J by 5 bases, 7 bases remained unmatched. The CDR3 extends over 18 amino acids. Per germline, CDR1 SGHRS and CDR2 YFSETQ.

The chain couples TRBV5-1 to TRBJ2-3; 9 nucleotides line up with TRBD2. V trimming: 5 bases; J trimming: 1 base; junction bases outside the gene matches: 2. This CDR3 spans 14 amino acids. In germline, CDR1 is SGHRS, CDR2 YFSETQ. DNA of the CDR3: TGCGCCAGCAGTTGGACTAGCGGCACAGATACGCAGTATTTT. Protein sequence: CASSWTSGTDTQYF. The complete variable domain, with remaining parts taken from reference TRBV5-1 and TRBJ2-3, reads KAGVTQTPRYLIKTRGQQVTLSCSPISGHRSVSWYQQTPGQGLQFLFEYFSETQRNKGNFPGRFSGRQFSNSRSEMNVSTLELGDSALYLCASSWTSGTDTQYFGPGTRLTVL.

As DNA, the CDR3 is TGTGCCAGCTCACTCGGACAGGGGGCTTCTTCACCCCTCCACTTT. It translates to CASSLGQGASSPLHF. The gene calls are TRBV18 and TRBJ1-6, with 11 bases aligning to TRBD1. The ends lost 4 bases at V and 9 bases at J; junction bases unmatched: 5. This CDR3 is built from 15 residues. The germline CDR1 and CDR2 sequences are KGHSH and LQKENI.